What follows is one T cell receptor beta chain and its context. The data were obtained in a study of control samples from healthy donors and cancer patients. Sequencing used immunoSEQ multiplex PCR; TCRdb keeps in-frame clones, though not all of them. Here the sample spans some 110,000 clones, over 90% being singletons. CDR1 is SGHTA and CDR2 is FQGNSA in the germline V gene. Deletions cut 1 base from V and 4 bases from J, with 12 bases between. The CDR3 consists of 15 residues. The origin of this receptor is a man aged 25 to 40 in good health. This chain uses TRBV7-2 with TRBJ2-3; D is possibly TRBD1 or TRBD2 (5 bases each). Sample: blood. The CDR3 nucleotides are TGTGCCAGCAGCTTAGATGGGGGTAGAGCAGATACGCAGTATTTT. This encodes CASSLDGGRADTQYF.